The 19 T cell receptor beta chains in this list originate from one sample, sequenced in a study of blood T cell repertoires in COVID-19. Profiling relied on immunoSEQ multiplex PCR, and the TCRdb table lists in-frame clones only, not all of them. Of some 74,000 clones listed, around 87% are singletons. Source material: peripheral blood. The receptors derive from a man aged 45-60 years with active COVID-19.

The gene calls are TRBV5-1 and TRBJ2-3; D might be TRBD2 (6 bases). The V gene lost 2 bases and the J gene lost 6 bases, with 19 bases spanning the gap. There are 16 residues in the CDR3. Germline V gives CDR1 SGHRS, CDR2 YFSETQ. The CDR3 nucleotides are TGCGCCAGCAGCTTAGGAGTAGCGGCTATCCCGGATACGCAGTATTTT. Encoded protein: CASSLGVAAIPDTQYF.

The rearrangement uses TRBV5-1 and TRBJ1-1; 10 nucleotides match TRBD1. The CDR3 consists of 15 residues. V lost 3 bases, J lost 4 bases, and 6 bases stayed unmatched. CDR1 and CDR2 from the germline V gene are SGHRS and YFSETQ. The CDR3 protein is CASSSETGGLTEAFF. CDR3 bases: TGCGCCAGCAGCTCGGAGACAGGGGGCCTCACTGAAGCTTTCTTT.

The rearrangement uses TRBV28 and TRBJ2-1; 10 bases are shared with TRBD2. The CDR3 spans 13 residues. Germline V gives CDR1 MDHEN, CDR2 SYDVKM. Trimming removed 5 bases from V and 10 bases from J; junction bases left unmatched: 5. CDR3 residues: CASSPLTSGEQFF. For the CDR3, the DNA is TGTGCCAGCAGTCCCTTGACTAGCGGGGAGCAGTTCTTC.

The genes are TRBV6-2 or TRBV6-3 and TRBJ1-1; tentatively, D is TRBD1 (5 bases). Germline V gives CDR1 MNHEY, CDR2 SVGEGT. The germline V and J ends were trimmed by 2 bases and 6 bases, with 16 bases remaining between them. The CDR3 extends over 15 amino acids. CDR3 loop: CASSYGGRGVPEAFF. Written as DNA, the CDR3 is TGTGCCAGCAGTTACGGGGGTCGGGGGGTCCCTGAAGCTTTCTTT.

This chain uses TRBV27 with TRBJ1-6, with unresolved D. Germline CDR1 is MNHEY and CDR2 is SMNVEV (reference sequence). Deletions cut 2 bases from V and 8 bases from J, with 7 bases between. This CDR3 region has 13 residues. As DNA, the CDR3 is TGTGCCAGCAGTTTACGTCGTGATTCACCCCTCCACTTT. As protein: CASSLRRDSPLHF.

The rearrangement uses TRBV30 and TRBJ1-1; D is undetermined. The CDR3 runs to 16 residues. V lost 2 bases, J lost 0 bases, and 16 bases lay in between. The germline CDR1 and CDR2 sequences are GTSNPN and SVGIG (reference sequence). The CDR3 sequence: CAWSSGERLMNTEAFF. In nucleotides, the CDR3 is TGTGCCTGGAGTTCTGGAGAGAGGCTCATGAACACTGAAGCTTTCTTT.

This chain links TRBV9 with TRBJ2-7; TRBD2 agrees at 11 bases. The length of the CDR3 is 17 residues. Germline CDR1 and CDR2: SGDLS and YYNGEE. Losses at the gene ends were 3 bases for V and 4 bases for J; bases not matched to a gene: 12. As DNA, the CDR3 is TGTGCCAGCAGCGCCGGAATCCAGGGACTAGCGGCTTACGAGCAGTACTTC. Encoded protein: CASSAGIQGLAAYEQYF.

The chain combines TRBV6-2 or TRBV6-3 with TRBJ2-5, with 8 bases fitting TRBD1. The CDR3 contains 15 residues. J was trimmed by 4 bases and V by 0 bases; bases with no gene match: 4. Germline V CDR1 and CDR2: MNHEY, SVGEGT. The CDR3 DNA is TGTGCCAGCAGTTACTCAGCAGGGGGCAGAGAGACCCAGTACTTC. Translating gives CASSYSAGGRETQYF.

This clone was found once. DNA of the CDR3: TGTGCCAGCAGCCAAGCCGGGACTAGACGTTACGAGCAGTACTTC. Protein sequence: CASSQAGTRRYEQYF. The rearrangement links TRBV3-1 (or the pseudogene TRBV3-2) to TRBJ2-7, with 8 bases identical to TRBD2. The J segment lost 4 bases and the V segment lost 1 base, leaving 6 bases of the junction unmatched. This CDR3 has 15 residues. CDR1 is LGHDT, CDR2 YNNKEL, per germline (reference sequence).

The chain uses TRBV12-5 and TRBJ2-3, with TRBD1 identical over 11 bases. The CDR3 is made up of 16 amino acids. Germline trimming cut 5 bases from V and 5 bases from J; bases unmatched to any gene: 9. The germline CDR1 and CDR2 sequences are LGHNT and FRNRAP. CDR3 DNA sequence: TGTGCTAGTGGTCCCGGACAGGGGGCGCCGGAAGATACGCAGTATTTT. Protein product: CASGPGQGAPEDTQYF.

The CDR3: CASSYRQGESGNTIYF. CDR3 DNA: TGTGCCAGCAGTTATAGACAAGGCGAGTCTGGAAACACCATATATTTT. V and J are TRBV6-5 and TRBJ1-3; D is ambiguous. The CDR3 is 16 amino acids. The germline V and J ends were trimmed by 3 bases and 1 base, with 13 bases remaining between them. Germline loops: CDR1 MNHEY, CDR2 SVGAGI.

This chain uses TRBV29-1 with TRBJ1-3, with 8 nucleotides matching TRBD1. This CDR3 comprises 15 residues. Trimming took 6 bases from V and 0 from J; bases not matched to a gene: 7. Germline CDR1 is SQVTM and CDR2 is ANQGSEA. CDR3 DNA sequence: TGCAGCGTCTCCGGGACAGGATTCTCTGGAAACACCATATATTTT. The encoded protein is CSVSGTGFSGNTIYF. Combining the CDR3 with reference TRBV29-1 and TRBJ1-3 gives the whole variable domain SAVISQKPSRDICQRGTSLTIQCQVDSQVTMMFWYRQQPGQSLTLIATANQGSEATYESGFVIDKFPISRPNLTFSTLTVSNMSPEDSSIYLCSVSGTGFSGNTIYFGEGSWLTVV.

V and J are TRBV30 and TRBJ1-1; D possibly corresponds to TRBD1 (5 bases). The germline V and J ends were trimmed by 1 base and 11 bases, with 11 bases remaining between them. Germline V gives CDR1 GTSNPN, CDR2 SVGIG (reference sequence). The CDR3 has 11 residues. CDR3 region: CAWSENGGAFF. Written as DNA, the CDR3 is TGTGCCTGGAGTGAAAATGGGGGGGCTTTCTTT.

The chain uses TRBV3-1 (or the pseudogene TRBV3-2) and TRBJ1-1; D is uncertain. The length of the CDR3 is 12 residues. Germline V CDR1 and CDR2: LGHDT, YNNKEL (reference sequence). Trimming shortened V by 4 bases and J by 8 bases, and 11 bases separated the two germline ends. Here the CDR3 DNA reads TGTGCCAGCAGCCGGGAGGCCAGGGAAGCTTTCTTT. This translates into CASSREAREAFF.

This clone was seen just once. This chain links TRBV11-2 with TRBJ2-3; no definite D call. Germline CDR1 and CDR2: SGHAT and FQNNGV. Trimming removed 5 bases at V and 4 bases at J, with 4 bases between. The CDR3 length is 11 residues. The CDR3 DNA is TGTGCCAGCAGCCCAGCAGATACGCAGTATTTT. It translates to CASSPADTQYF.

The chain carries TRBV11-2 and TRBJ1-5; D is undetermined. V gave up 1 base and J gave up 4 bases, with 5 bases separating them. The CDR3 totals 13 residues. Per germline, CDR1 SGHAT and CDR2 FQNNGV. CDR3: CASSLVSNQPQHF. In nucleotides, the CDR3 is TGTGCCAGCAGCTTAGTCAGTAATCAGCCCCAGCATTTT.

The table lists this clone with a count of one. The chain carries TRBV20-1 and TRBJ1-4; the D gene is possibly TRBD1 (6 bases). V was pared by 3 bases and J by 3 bases, with 23 bases between. The germline CDR1 and CDR2 sequences are DFQATT and SNEGSKA (reference sequence). CDR3 length equals 18 residues. The CDR3 DNA reads TGCAGTGCTAGTAGCCCGTACGGGCAGGGGTCAGCTAATGAAAAACTGTTTTTT. This sequence encodes CSASSPYGQGSANEKLFF.

This chain connects TRBV7-2 to TRBJ1-1; a possible D gene is TRBD1 (6 bases). The CDR3 runs to 13 residues. Germline-derived CDR1 and CDR2 are SGHTA and FQGNSA. V was cut by 5 bases and J by 11 bases, with 18 bases left in between. The CDR3 loop is CASSPGAQGWAFF. The DNA of the CDR3 is TGTGCCAGCAGCCCAGGGGCTCAGGGGTGGGCTTTCTTT.

The gene calls are TRBV3-1 (or the pseudogene TRBV3-2) and TRBJ2-7, with a tentative D call TRBD2 (6 bases). Trimming shortened V by 2 bases and J by 9 bases, and 20 bases separated the two germline ends. This CDR3 region has 15 residues. Per the germline V gene, CDR1 is LGHDT and CDR2 is YNNKEL (reference sequence). In nucleotides, the CDR3 is TGTGCCAGCAGCCAACGAAAACTTGGAGGGGCAGGGCAGTACTTC. Translated, it gives CASSQRKLGGAGQYF.